The T cell receptor (beta chain) under discussion was sequenced for a study of molecular identifiers for immune sequencing clone quantification. Regarding the study as a whole: Clones carrying above 20 RNA copies accounted for over 98% of effector molecules, under 1% in naive cells. Identical TCR molecules can share a barcode, and this sharing could underestimate highly expanded clone sizes.

This CDR3 is 16 amino acids long. V gave up 0 bases and J gave up 9 bases, with 18 bases separating them. The germline V gene encodes CDR1 SEHNR and CDR2 FQNEAQ (reference sequence). This clonotype was observed once. Its antigen remains unknown. Bulk TCR libraries were made with methods that had been previously described and with listed TCR primers. In TCRdb, the PCR reads were re-called with MiXCR into one record per CDR3 protein. The sample shows over 600,000 distinct CDR3 sequences, just under 20% of them seen only once. The TCR sequence derives from a human donor in good health. Some libraries in this study had Jurkat cell RNA spiked in. The J gene is TRBJ2-1, the V gene TRBV7-9; D unresolved. The sample consisted of naive CD8+ T cells from blood, with Jurkat cell RNA spiked in. The sample's subset: FACS-sorted CD8+CD4-CCR7+CD45RA+ naive T cells. The CDR3 coding sequence is TGTGCCAGCAGCTTAGCGCTCAGCTGGAGTCGCGGTGAGCAGTTCTTC. This gives the protein CASSLALSWSRGEQFF. The full variable domain, with the rest looked up from reference TRBV7-9 and TRBJ2-1, is DTGVSQNPRHKITKRGQNVTFRCDPISEHNRLYWYRQTLGQGPEFLTYFQNEAQLEKSRLLSDRFSAERPKGSFSTLEIQRTEQGDSAMYLCASSLALSWSRGEQFFGPGTRLTVL.